One sample yielded the 6 T cell receptor beta chains listed below, sequenced in a study of T cell responses to AZD1222 COVID-19 vaccine. Produced via immunoSEQ multiplex PCR; TCRdb's table is partial and in-frame only. The sample consists of roughly 100,000 clones, about 89% of them appearing once. The input for sequencing was peripheral blood, taken on day 0 of AZD1222 vaccination. These receptors all stem from an adult in good health.

This chain uses TRBV5-1 with TRBJ1-4; D gene unclear. The CDR3 length is 14 residues. Germline CDR1 reads SGHRS; CDR2 reads YFSETQ. Trimming took 6 bases from V and 4 from J, leaving 13 bases between them. CDR3 amino acids: CASIPVRSNEKLFF. As DNA, the CDR3 is TGCGCCAGCATACCCGTCAGGAGTAATGAAAAACTGTTTTTT.

The gene calls are TRBV27 and TRBJ1-2; a weak D match, TRBD1 (5 bases). Per the germline V gene, CDR1 is MNHEY and CDR2 is SMNVEV (reference sequence). The germline V and J ends were trimmed by 6 bases and 0 bases, with 11 bases remaining between them. The CDR3 extends over 14 amino acids. The CDR3 loop is CASRKQDSNYGYTF. As DNA, the CDR3 is TGTGCCAGCAGAAAACAGGATTCTAACTATGGCTACACCTTC.

V usage is TRBV7-9 and J usage is TRBJ1-4, with no clear D. The germline CDR1 and CDR2 sequences are SEHNR and FQNEAQ (reference sequence). This CDR3 has 16 amino acids. V was cut by 1 base and J by 8 bases, with 17 bases left in between. The CDR3 sequence: CASSLDPGGTSEKLFF. CDR3 coding DNA: TGTGCCAGCAGCTTAGATCCGGGAGGTACCTCAGAAAAACTGTTTTTT.

This chain connects TRBV28 to TRBJ2-7, with D unresolved. The CDR3 is 12 residues long. Germline CDR1 MDHEN, CDR2 SYDVKM. Trimming took off 6 bases at V and 3 bases at J, with 9 bases between the two ends. The CDR3 coding sequence is TGTGCCAGCAGCCCGCTTGACTACGAGCAGTACTTC. As protein: CASSPLDYEQYF.

This clone has just one count. This chain joins TRBV5-1 and TRBJ1-5; TRBD1 might be the D (5 bases). The CDR3 runs 14 residues. Trimming took 4 bases from V and 3 from J, leaving 11 bases between them. Germline CDR1 SGHRS, CDR2 YFSETQ. The CDR3 sequence: CASSVDSLNQPQHF. As DNA, the CDR3 is TGCGCCAGCAGCGTCGACAGCCTCAATCAGCCCCAGCATTTT.

This chain connects TRBV9 to TRBJ1-4; D gene unclear. There are 12 residues in the CDR3. CDR1 is SGDLS, CDR2 YYNGEE, per germline. Trimming took 1 base from V and 7 from J, leaving 5 bases between them. The CDR3 sequence is CASSVSGEKLFF. DNA for the CDR3: TGTGCCAGCAGCGTAAGCGGTGAAAAACTGTTTTTT.